This TCR beta chain is from a study of T cell responses to AZD1222 COVID-19 vaccine (dated by TCRdb to about 2021). About the investigation overall: AZD1222 recipients with second doses at about 4 weeks or about 12 weeks were pooled, because spike-specific TCR depth and breadth did not differ between schedules. A total of approximately 240 trial participants underwent TCR sequencing, of whom nearly 210 had received two doses of AZD1222 and around 25 had received two doses of the MenACWY control vaccine. Trial participants were enrolled by age into 18-55, 56-69 and 70-plus year subgroups, with 148, 28 and 57 TCR-sequenced participants respectively. The paper's findings and limits, for the study overall: Because no day 14 peak-response samples were available, repertoires were characterized only after the peak T cell response. The 56-69-year group was small, and its depth increase did not reach significance, likely because of low power. CD4 TCRs associated with the vaccine covered the entire spike protein, and the dominant responses were in regions 160-218 and 743-854. After two AZD1222 doses, spike-specific TCR breadth and depth were significantly higher than at day 0 and than in MenACWY recipients. Reportedly, almost half of the unique spike-specific TCRs recognized epitopes lying outside the regions that are mutated in the B.1.351 and B.1.1.7 variants. Most participants were white British and females outnumbered males, and the authors suggested that clonal diversity may have been underestimated. Conclusions about previously exposed vaccinees were limited because only 6 or 7 AZD1222 recipients were SARS-CoV-2 seropositive at baseline.

The sample's time point label, decoded: baseline before first vaccination. Vaccinee samples were obtained from the UK trials COV001 and COV002, which included a single-blind randomized controlled phase 2/3 trial of AZD1222 (ChAdOx1 nCoV-19) in healthy adults. Trial participant PBMC samples were collected at day 0 and day 28 after the second dose for TCRbeta chain sequencing. Counted from cysteine to phenylalanine, this CDR3 has 13 amino acids. The only DNA kept is the CDR3, 39 bases in frame from the first base. Relative to germline, V is 8 bases shorter and J is 3 bases shorter, with 11 bases between their ends. Taken from the germline V gene, the CDR1 and CDR2 loops are MNHEY and SVGAGI. The CDR3 regions of human TCRbeta chains were analyzed by immunosequencing. As for how the authors treated the data: Repertoire TCRs were checked for matches against a reference library of SARS-CoV-2-specific TCRs that had been generated using the MIRA antigen-specificity platform. Breadth meant the fraction of unique TCRs that were SARS-CoV-2-associated, whereas depth meant the fraction of total T cells that were SARS-CoV-2-associated. Using the MIRA data, each spike-specific TCR was mapped to the spike region that the TCR reacts to and placed in a CD4 or CD8 class. Log10-transformed breadth and depth values were compared by one-way ANOVA with Sidak's multiple comparisons tests. TCRdb took this table from immuneACCESS and kept in-frame rearrangements with V and J called. Such tables lack part of the clones; where checked against another copy, unresolved V genes explain under half of the gap, and the rest is unexplained. The V and J calls and clone size were taken over from that table, and D and trimming were inferred from the DNA. The sample table lists about 140,000 clones, roughly 89% of them with a count of one. The top ten hold 1.5% to 2% of the sample.

A note on this clone: Which antigen it targets is not known. Qualities for individual bases were not recorded, and no much larger clone is one base off.

Sample: peripheral blood, taken on day 0 of AZD1222 vaccination. The receptor chain draws on TRBV6-5 and TRBJ1-5; confidence is insufficient to name the D gene. The receptor's source is an adult in good health. The CDR3 reads as follows: CASSINYNQPQHF. The DNA is TGTGCCAGCTCTATTAATTACAATCAGCCCCAGCATTTT.